This TCR beta chain came from a study of blood T cell repertoires in COVID-19. Whole-study context: In each case, the material was cDNA or gDNA derived from T cells, B-cell-depleted T cells, or PBMCs.

Assignment of participants to cohorts was predicated upon participant-reported clinical history. All recovered Cohort 3 donors got two negative PCRs, got clearance, or saw symptom resolution. Clones were read by immunoSEQ multiplex PCR, and TCRdb kept only the in-frame ones, dropping some. The sample holds just over 300,000 clones, around 86% seen once. The CDR3 covers 15 residues. Germline values: CDR1 MNHEY, CDR2 SMNVEV (reference sequence). Unmatched junction bases numbered 10, after V lost 6 bases and J lost 2 bases. The TCR was taken from a young man who had recovered from COVID-19. The specimen was PBMCs or T cells enriched from blood (not recorded which). The V call is TRBV27, the J call TRBJ2-7, with TRBD2 matching over 7 bases. Here the CDR3 DNA reads TGTGCCAGCAGAATGACCGGGACTACACCCTACGAGCAGTACTTC. It codes for CASRMTGTTPYEQYF.